The next 22 T cell receptor beta chains were all read from a single sample in a study of CD8 T cells in ankylosing spondylitis. MiXCR, applied by TCRdb to the 5' RACE reads, yields one record per CDR3 protein. The sample lists about 27,000 distinct CDR3 sequences, approximately 8% seen once, with about 31% in the top ten. Specimen: blood. The receptors come from a male donor with ankylosing spondylitis or in good health (not recorded which).

In DNA, the CDR3 is TGCGCCAGCAGCCTCGGGGGGGCTAAAGATACGCAGTATTTT. Translating gives CASSLGGAKDTQYF. The chain has TRBV5-1 and TRBJ2-3; 8 bases line up with TRBD2. V shed 4 bases, J shed 5 bases, and the junction held 6 bases outside the gene matches. The CDR3 consists of 14 residues. Germline V gives CDR1 SGHRS, CDR2 YFSETQ.

This clonotype turned up a few times. The J gene is TRBJ2-7, the V gene TRBV20-1, with 7 bases matching TRBD2. V was pared by 3 bases and J by 9 bases, with 11 bases of the junction left unmatched. Germline CDR1 is DFQATT and CDR2 is SNEGSKA (reference sequence). This CDR3 contains 13 residues. The CDR3 loop is CSASSLAESGQYF. The DNA for the CDR3 is TGCAGTGCTAGCTCCCTAGCGGAGTCCGGGCAGTACTTC.

Ten or more counts support this clonotype. V is TRBV19 and J is TRBJ2-3; D remains unclear. There are 11 residues in the CDR3. Germline CDR1 is LNHDA and CDR2 is SQIVND (reference sequence). V lost 7 bases to trimming and J lost 6 bases, with 8 bases between them. The CDR3 DNA follows: TGTGCCAGTATTATGGGGGATACGCAGTATTTT. This sequence encodes CASIMGDTQYF.

This clonotype was counted a few times. The chain links TRBV24-1 to TRBJ2-2, with TRBD1 matching over 7 bases. Germline-derived CDR1 and CDR2 are KGHDR and SFDVKD. J was trimmed by 0 bases and V by 5 bases; bases with no gene match: 2. The CDR3 spans 15 residues. The CDR3 sequence is CATSGGTANTGELFF. As DNA, the CDR3 is TGTGCCACCAGTGGAGGGACAGCGAACACCGGGGAGCTGTTTTTT.

Ten or more counts support this clonotype. V gene TRBV7-8 combines with J gene TRBJ2-2, with unresolved D. The CDR3 runs 14 residues. V shed 4 bases and J shed 4 bases, with 10 bases lying between them. Looked up from germline, CDR1 is SGHVS and CDR2 is FQNEAQ. This chain's CDR3 is CASSSARVTGELFF. In DNA form, the CDR3 reads TGTGCCAGCAGCTCGGCACGAGTCACCGGGGAGCTGTTTTTT.

This clonotype has a handful of counts. V is TRBV12-3 or TRBV12-4 and J is TRBJ2-1, with a weak D call TRBD1 (7 bases). This CDR3 contains 13 residues. Trimming removed 3 bases at V and 9 bases at J, with 12 bases between. This CDR3 reads CASSLTQGGEQFF. CDR3 sequence (DNA): TGTGCCAGCAGTTTGACGCAGGGGGGTGAGCAGTTCTTC.

The V call is TRBV20-1, the J call TRBJ2-1; no definite D call. V was shortened by 6 bases and J by 6 bases, with 18 bases between the two germline ends. Germline values: CDR1 DFQATT, CDR2 SNEGSKA (reference sequence). The length of the CDR3 is 14 residues. CDR3 sequence reads: CSAIKLGSGNEQFF. CDR3 bases: TGCAGTGCCATCAAGCTAGGCTCGGGCAATGAGCAGTTCTTC.

This clonotype occurred a few times. The rearrangement links TRBV28 to TRBJ2-3; D remains unclear. Germline values: CDR1 MDHEN, CDR2 SYDVKM. V gave up 4 bases and J gave up 1 base, with 9 bases separating them. This CDR3 is built from 14 residues. This CDR3 is CASSSGQGTDTQYF. The CDR3 bases are TGTGCCAGCAGTTCTGGTCAGGGCACAGATACGCAGTATTTT.

This clonotype has ten or more counts. The CDR3 region is CSVESGGSREQYF. Here the CDR3 DNA reads TGCAGCGTTGAAAGCGGTGGCAGCCGCGAGCAGTACTTC. The V and J genes are TRBV29-1 and TRBJ2-7; D may be TRBD2 (5 bases). The germline V gene has CDR1 SQVTM and CDR2 ANQGSEA. Trimming cost V 2 bases and J 6 bases, with 14 bases left between them. The CDR3 sequence is 13 residues long.

This clonotype was recorded a few times. Its ends do not fully match the called genes, so a read error is possible. The genes are TRBV28 and TRBJ2-7; TRBD2 might be the D (6 bases). This CDR3 has 15 residues. CDR1 is MDHEN and CDR2 is SYDVKM in the germline V gene. CDR3: CASSSRQGLIRRVDF. DNA of the CDR3: TGTGCCAGCAGTTCCCGCCAGGGCCTAATCAGGAGGGTTGACTTC. The full variable domain, its missing parts supplied by reference TRBV28 and TRBJ2-7, is DVKVTQSSRYLVKRTGEKVFLECVQDMDHENMFWYRQDPGLGLRLIYFSYDVKMKEKGDIPEGYSVSREKKERFSLILESASTNQTSMYLCASSSRQGLIRRVDFGPGTRLTVT.

The chain employs TRBV11-2 and TRBJ2-1; D not resolved. The CDR3 runs to 18 residues. With 3 bases removed from V and 4 bases from J, the gap between germline ends came to 22 bases. Germline values: CDR1 SGHAT, CDR2 FQNNGV. The chain's CDR3 is CASSLDAPMGSFYNEQFF. For the CDR3, the DNA is TGTGCCAGCAGCTTGGACGCTCCCATGGGGTCTTTTTACAATGAGCAGTTCTTC.

This chain joins TRBV5-1 and TRBJ2-2, with D maybe TRBD2 (6 bases). Germline V lookup: CDR1 SGHRS, CDR2 YFSETQ. The CDR3 spans 15 residues. The ends were cut back, 4 bases at V and 9 bases at J, with 19 bases in the middle. CDR3 nucleotide sequence: TGCGCCAGCAGCAACAGACTAGAAGGTCCCCGGGAGCTGTTTTTT. The encoded protein is CASSNRLEGPRELFF.

This clonotype was seen a handful of times. V usage is TRBV12-3 or TRBV12-4 and J usage is TRBJ1-4; D may be TRBD1 (5 bases). The CDR3 is made up of 14 amino acids. Deletions cut 3 bases from V and 3 bases from J, with 8 bases between. Written as DNA, the CDR3 is TGTGCCAGCAGTTTGTGGGGACCTAATGAAAAACTGTTTTTT. Its protein product is CASSLWGPNEKLFF.

This clonotype showed up many times. The chain combines TRBV6-2 or TRBV6-3 with TRBJ2-7, with D possibly being TRBD1 (6 bases). Germline V gene data show CDR1 as MNHEY and CDR2 as SVGEGT. V was cut by 6 bases and J by 0 bases, with 12 bases left in between. The CDR3 extends over 14 amino acids. The CDR3 protein is CASRTGTSSYEQYF. The CDR3 nucleotides are TGTGCCAGCAGGACCGGGACAAGCTCCTACGAGCAGTACTTC.

This clonotype was observed a few times. The chain joins TRBV7-6 to TRBJ2-3; D is ambiguous. Germline CDR1 SGHVS, CDR2 FNYEAQ. The CDR3 sequence is 13 residues long. V was trimmed by 1 base and J by 1 base, leaving 3 bases between them. The CDR3 DNA sequence: TGTGCCAGCAGCTTAGTCGGCACAGATACGCAGTATTTT. Residues: CASSLVGTDTQYF.

The table lists this clonotype with a few counts. J is TRBJ2-2 and V is TRBV6-5; 8 nucleotides align to TRBD2. The CDR3 is 14 residues long. The V gene's germline CDR1 is MNHEY and CDR2 SVGAGI. Trimming at V came to 6 bases and at J to 5 bases, leaving 5 bases not matched to a gene. The CDR3 sequence is CASSLGGGTGELFF. CDR3 nucleotide sequence: TGTGCCAGCAGCCTCGGGGGGGGGACCGGGGAGCTGTTTTTT.

The gene calls are TRBV7-2 and TRBJ2-4, with D perhaps given as TRBD1 or TRBD2 (5 bases each). V lost 2 bases to trimming and J lost 0 bases, with 11 bases between them. The CDR3 extends over 16 amino acids. CDR1 and CDR2 (germline): SGHTA, FQGNSA. CDR3 residues: CASSLFGAPAKNIQYF. CDR3 coding DNA: TGTGCCAGCAGCTTATTCGGGGCGCCAGCCAAAAACATTCAGTACTTC.

This clonotype was observed a few times. The chain couples TRBV20-1 to TRBJ2-7; TRBD1 or TRBD2 may be the D gene (6 bases each). Trimming took 6 bases from V and 5 from J, leaving 14 bases between them. This CDR3 comprises 12 residues. Looked up from germline, CDR1 is DFQATT and CDR2 is SNEGSKA (reference sequence). CDR3 coding DNA: TGCAGTGCCGGAAGGGGGGCGGACGAGCAGTACGTC. Protein sequence: CSAGRGADEQYV.

This clonotype showed up many times. The chain combines TRBV20-1 with TRBJ2-3; D gene ambiguous. V lost 2 bases to trimming and J lost 4 bases, with 4 bases between them. Germline CDR1 DFQATT, CDR2 SNEGSKA (reference sequence). This CDR3 region has 11 residues. The CDR3 here is CSARLADTQYF. Written as DNA, the CDR3 is TGCAGTGCTAGACTAGCAGATACGCAGTATTTT.

The sample holds many counts of this clonotype. V and J are TRBV6-2 or TRBV6-3 and TRBJ2-5; D gene uncertain. Germline assignment: CDR1 MNHEY and CDR2 SVGEGT. V dropped 6 bases and J dropped 1 base, with 12 bases sitting between them. The CDR3 covers 14 residues. CDR3 coding DNA: TGTGCCAGCAGAACGGAAAGGGCCCAAGAGACCCAGTACTTC. This translates into CASRTERAQETQYF.

In its sample, this clonotype was seen a few times. This chain links TRBV11-2 with TRBJ2-1; the D gene is possibly TRBD2 (7 bases). Germline loops: CDR1 SGHAT, CDR2 FQNNGV. This CDR3 comprises 17 residues. V dropped 5 bases and J dropped 8 bases, with 25 bases sitting between them. CDR3 residues: CASSPVGGPRRVYEQFF. Here the CDR3 DNA reads TGTGCCAGCAGCCCTGTGGGGGGGCCGAGGAGAGTCTATGAGCAGTTCTTC.

V usage is TRBV20-1 and J usage is TRBJ1-4, with 8 nucleotides matching TRBD1. The V gene's germline CDR1 is DFQATT and CDR2 SNEGSKA (reference sequence). Trimming removed 5 bases from V and 3 bases from J; junction bases left unmatched: 5. This CDR3 spans 14 amino acids. The CDR3 loop reads CSAPQTGANEKLFF. The DNA of the CDR3 is TGCAGTGCTCCTCAGACAGGGGCTAATGAAAAACTGTTTTTT.